This T cell receptor (beta chain) was observed in a study of cytomegalovirus exposure and HLA in healthy donors. The table came from immunoSEQ multiplex PCR; TCRdb's copy has only in-frame clones and leaves some out. The sample contains 100,000 to 120,000 clones, 70% to 90% of which appear only once. Study-wide results and caveats: Researchers catalogued 160 or so TCR beta chains as cytomegalovirus-associated.

Points on this clone: Antigen: not known.

The clonotype was recovered from a woman aged 18-30 years in good health and CMV-seropositive. Source material: PBMCs.

The CDR3 coding sequence is TGTGCCAGCAGCTTAGGCGTCACAGGGAAGGGGTCCTACGAGCAGTACTTC. It yields the protein CASSLGVTGKGSYEQYF. The genes are TRBV7-9 and TRBJ2-7, with D tentatively TRBD1 (6 bases). The germline V and J ends were trimmed by 1 base and 1 base, with 17 bases remaining between them. Germline lookup yields CDR1 SEHNR and CDR2 FQNEAQ (reference sequence). There are 17 residues in the CDR3.